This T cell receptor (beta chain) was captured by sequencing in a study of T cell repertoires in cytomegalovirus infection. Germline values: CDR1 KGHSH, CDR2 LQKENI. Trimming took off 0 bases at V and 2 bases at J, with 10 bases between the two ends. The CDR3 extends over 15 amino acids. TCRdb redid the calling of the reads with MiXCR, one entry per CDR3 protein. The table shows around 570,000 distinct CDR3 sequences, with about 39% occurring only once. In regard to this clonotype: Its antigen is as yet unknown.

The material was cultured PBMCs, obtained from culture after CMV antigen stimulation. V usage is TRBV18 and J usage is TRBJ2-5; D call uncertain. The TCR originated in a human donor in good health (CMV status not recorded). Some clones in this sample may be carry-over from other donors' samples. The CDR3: CASSPPSFRQETQYF. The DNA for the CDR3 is TGTGCCAGCTCACCACCAAGTTTCAGACAAGAGACCCAGTACTTC.